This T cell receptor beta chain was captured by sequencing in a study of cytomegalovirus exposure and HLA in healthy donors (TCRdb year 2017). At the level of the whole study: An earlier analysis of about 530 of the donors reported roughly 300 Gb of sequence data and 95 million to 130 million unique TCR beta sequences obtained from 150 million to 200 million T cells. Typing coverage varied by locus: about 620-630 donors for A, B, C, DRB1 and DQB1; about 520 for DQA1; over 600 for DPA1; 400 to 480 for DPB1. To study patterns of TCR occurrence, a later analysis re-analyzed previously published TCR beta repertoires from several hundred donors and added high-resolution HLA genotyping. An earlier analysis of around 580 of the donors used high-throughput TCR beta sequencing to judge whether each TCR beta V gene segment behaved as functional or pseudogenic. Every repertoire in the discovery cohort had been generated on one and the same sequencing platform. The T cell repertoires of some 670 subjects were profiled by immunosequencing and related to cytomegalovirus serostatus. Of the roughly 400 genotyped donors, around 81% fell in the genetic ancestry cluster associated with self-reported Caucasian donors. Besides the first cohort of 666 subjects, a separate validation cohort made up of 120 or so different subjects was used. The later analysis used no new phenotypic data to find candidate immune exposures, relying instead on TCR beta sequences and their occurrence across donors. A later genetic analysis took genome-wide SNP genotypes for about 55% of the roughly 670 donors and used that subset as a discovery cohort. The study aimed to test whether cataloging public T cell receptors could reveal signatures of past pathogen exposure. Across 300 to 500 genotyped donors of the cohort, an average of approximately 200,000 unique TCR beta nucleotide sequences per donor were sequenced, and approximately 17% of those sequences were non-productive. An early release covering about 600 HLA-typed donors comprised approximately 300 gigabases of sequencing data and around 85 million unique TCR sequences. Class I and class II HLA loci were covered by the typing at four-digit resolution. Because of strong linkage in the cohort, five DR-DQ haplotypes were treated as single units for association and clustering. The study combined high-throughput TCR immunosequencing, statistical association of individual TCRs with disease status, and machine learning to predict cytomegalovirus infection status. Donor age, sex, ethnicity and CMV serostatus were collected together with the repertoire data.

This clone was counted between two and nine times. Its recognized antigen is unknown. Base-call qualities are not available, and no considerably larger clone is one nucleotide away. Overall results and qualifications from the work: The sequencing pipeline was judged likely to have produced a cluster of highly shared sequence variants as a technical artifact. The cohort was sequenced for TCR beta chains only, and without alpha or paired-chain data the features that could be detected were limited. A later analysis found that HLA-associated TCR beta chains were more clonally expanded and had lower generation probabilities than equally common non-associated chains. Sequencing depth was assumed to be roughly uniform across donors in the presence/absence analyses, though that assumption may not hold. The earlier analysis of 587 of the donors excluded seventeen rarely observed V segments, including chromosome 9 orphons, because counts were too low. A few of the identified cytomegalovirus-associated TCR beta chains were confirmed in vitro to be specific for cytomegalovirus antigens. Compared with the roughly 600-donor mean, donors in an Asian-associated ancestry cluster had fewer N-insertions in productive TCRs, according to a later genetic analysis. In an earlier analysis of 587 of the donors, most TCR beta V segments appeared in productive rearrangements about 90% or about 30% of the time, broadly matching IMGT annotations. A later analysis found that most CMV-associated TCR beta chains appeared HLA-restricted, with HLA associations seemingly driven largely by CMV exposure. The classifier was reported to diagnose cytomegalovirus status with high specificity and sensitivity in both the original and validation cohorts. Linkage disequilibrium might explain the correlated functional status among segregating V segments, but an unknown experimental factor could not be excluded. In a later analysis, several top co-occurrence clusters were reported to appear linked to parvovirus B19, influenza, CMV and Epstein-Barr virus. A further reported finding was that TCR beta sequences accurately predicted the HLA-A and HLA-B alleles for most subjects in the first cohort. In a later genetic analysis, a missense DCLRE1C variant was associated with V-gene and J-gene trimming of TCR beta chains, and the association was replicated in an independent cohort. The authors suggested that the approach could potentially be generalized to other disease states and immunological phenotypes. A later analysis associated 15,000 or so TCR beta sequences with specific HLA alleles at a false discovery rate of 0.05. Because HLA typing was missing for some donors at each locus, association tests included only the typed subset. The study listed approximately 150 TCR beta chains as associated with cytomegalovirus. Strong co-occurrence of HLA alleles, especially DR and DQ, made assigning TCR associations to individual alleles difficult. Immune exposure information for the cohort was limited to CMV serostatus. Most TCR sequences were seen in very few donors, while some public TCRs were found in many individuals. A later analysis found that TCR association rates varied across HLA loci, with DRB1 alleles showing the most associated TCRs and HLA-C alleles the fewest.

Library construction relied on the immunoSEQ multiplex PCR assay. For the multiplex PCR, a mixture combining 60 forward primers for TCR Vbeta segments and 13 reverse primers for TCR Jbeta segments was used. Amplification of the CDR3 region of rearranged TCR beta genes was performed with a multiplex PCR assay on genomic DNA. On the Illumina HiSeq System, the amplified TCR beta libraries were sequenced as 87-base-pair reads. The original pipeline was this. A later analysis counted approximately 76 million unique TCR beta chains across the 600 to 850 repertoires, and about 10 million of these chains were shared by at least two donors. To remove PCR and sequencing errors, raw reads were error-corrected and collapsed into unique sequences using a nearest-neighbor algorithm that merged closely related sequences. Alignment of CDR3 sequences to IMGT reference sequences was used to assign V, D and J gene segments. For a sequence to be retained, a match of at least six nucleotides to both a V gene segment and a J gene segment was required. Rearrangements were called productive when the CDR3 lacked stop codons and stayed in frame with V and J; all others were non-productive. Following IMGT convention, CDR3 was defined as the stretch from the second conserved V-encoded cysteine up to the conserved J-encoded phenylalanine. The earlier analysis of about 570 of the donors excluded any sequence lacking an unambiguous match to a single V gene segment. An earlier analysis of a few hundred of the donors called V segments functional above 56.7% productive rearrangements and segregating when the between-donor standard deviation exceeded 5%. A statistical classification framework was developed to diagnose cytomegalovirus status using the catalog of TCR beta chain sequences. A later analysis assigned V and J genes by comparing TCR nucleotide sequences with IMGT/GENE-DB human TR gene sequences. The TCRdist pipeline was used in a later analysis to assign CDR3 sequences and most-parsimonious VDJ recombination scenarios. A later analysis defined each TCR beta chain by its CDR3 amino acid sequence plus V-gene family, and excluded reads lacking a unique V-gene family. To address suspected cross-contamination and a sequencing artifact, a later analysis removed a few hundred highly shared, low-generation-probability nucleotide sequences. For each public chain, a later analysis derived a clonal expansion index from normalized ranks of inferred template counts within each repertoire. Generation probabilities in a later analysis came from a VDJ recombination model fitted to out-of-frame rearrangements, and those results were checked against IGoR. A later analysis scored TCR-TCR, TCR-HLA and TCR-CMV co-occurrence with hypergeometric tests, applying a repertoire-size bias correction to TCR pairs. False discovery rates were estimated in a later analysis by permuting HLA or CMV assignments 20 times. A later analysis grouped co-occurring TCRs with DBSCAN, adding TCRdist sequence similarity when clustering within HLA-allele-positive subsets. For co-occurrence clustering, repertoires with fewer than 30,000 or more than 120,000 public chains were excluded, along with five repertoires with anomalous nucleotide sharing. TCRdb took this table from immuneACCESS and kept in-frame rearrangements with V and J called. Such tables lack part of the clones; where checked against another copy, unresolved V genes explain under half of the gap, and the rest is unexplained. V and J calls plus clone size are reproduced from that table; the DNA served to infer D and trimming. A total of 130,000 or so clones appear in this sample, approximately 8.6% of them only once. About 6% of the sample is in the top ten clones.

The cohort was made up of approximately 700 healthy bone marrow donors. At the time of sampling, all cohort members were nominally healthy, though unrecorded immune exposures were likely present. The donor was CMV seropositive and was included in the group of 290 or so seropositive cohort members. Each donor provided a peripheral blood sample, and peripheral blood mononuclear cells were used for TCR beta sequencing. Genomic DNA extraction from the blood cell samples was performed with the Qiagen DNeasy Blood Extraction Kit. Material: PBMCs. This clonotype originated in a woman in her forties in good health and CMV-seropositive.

The CDR3 region reads CASSERVEDRSTGELFF. The nucleotide sequence reads as follows: TGTGCCAGCAGTGAGCGTGTGGAGGACAGGTCGACCGGGGAGCTGTTTTTT. The chain is made from TRBV6-1 and TRBJ2-2, and 7 bases in between align with TRBD1. The CDR3 starts with the cysteine, ends with the phenylalanine, and has 17 residues. The DNA shown is the 51-base CDR3, in frame from base 1. After removal of 3 bases from V and 5 bases from J, the junction retains 12 bases not matched to a gene. CDR1 is given as MNHNS and CDR2 as SASEGT, both from the germline V gene.